A single sample is the source of the 9 T cell receptor beta chains below, sequenced in a study of blood T cell repertoires in COVID-19. Assay used: immunoSEQ multiplex PCR; TCRdb lists only in-frame clones, some missing. The sample includes about 170,000 clones, around four fifths of them seen just once. What was sequenced was peripheral blood. Source of these receptors: a woman in her 70s with COVID-19, enrolled during active disease.

The chain employs TRBV24-1 and TRBJ2-1; 8 nucleotides agree with TRBD1. J was trimmed by 3 bases and V by 2 bases; bases with no gene match: 8. The CDR3 runs 17 residues. The germline V gene has CDR1 KGHDR and CDR2 SFDVKD. CDR3 sequence reads: CATSDSGQGALYNEQFF. CDR3 DNA: TGTGCCACCAGTGATTCGGGTCAGGGGGCTCTCTACAATGAGCAGTTCTTC.

This chain joins TRBV5-1 and TRBJ2-1, with 9 bases that match TRBD1. CDR1 and CDR2 (germline): SGHRS, YFSETQ. J gave up 5 bases and V 1 base, and 7 bases lay outside the gene matches. The CDR3 contains 16 residues. CDR3 nucleotides: TGCGCCAGCAGCTTGCGCGCCGGGACAGGGAACAATGAGCAGTTCTTC. Translated: CASSLRAGTGNNEQFF.

This clone came up a few times. The chain is built from TRBV2 and TRBJ1-1, with D perhaps TRBD1 (5 bases). The length of the CDR3 is 16 residues. V lost 7 bases and J lost 4, with 22 bases in between. Germline V CDR1 and CDR2: SNHLY, FYNNEI. The CDR3 DNA sequence: TGTGCCAGCATTATGACGAGGACGTGGGGCAGCACTGAAGCTTTCTTT. It translates to CASIMTRTWGSTEAFF.

This chain links TRBV10-2 with TRBJ1-6, with D uncertain. Per the germline V gene, CDR1 is WSHSY and CDR2 is SAAADI. With 1 base removed from V and 6 bases from J, the gap between germline ends came to 13 bases. The CDR3 spans 16 residues. The CDR3 reads CASSEWGGRSNSPLHF. The CDR3 DNA sequence: TGCGCCAGCAGTGAGTGGGGAGGCCGGAGTAATTCACCCCTCCACTTT.

In its sample, this clone was seen once. The chain joins TRBV7-3 to TRBJ1-1; D is unresolved. Germline CDR1 is SGHTA and CDR2 is FQGTGA. This CDR3 has 13 residues. V lost 2 bases, J lost 0 bases, and 4 bases lay in between. CDR3 in DNA: TGTGCCAGCAGCTTAGACATGAACACTGAAGCTTTCTTT. This codes for CASSLDMNTEAFF.

V gene TRBV5-1 combines with J gene TRBJ2-1; TRBD2 matches 8 bases. The CDR3 length is 15 residues. The germline V gene encodes CDR1 SGHRS and CDR2 YFSETQ. The V gene end was trimmed by 3 bases and the J gene end by 7 bases; junction bases not matched to a gene: 9. CDR3 region: CASSWGLEEGNEQFF. In DNA form, the CDR3 reads TGCGCCAGCAGCTGGGGACTAGAGGAGGGAAATGAGCAGTTCTTC.

The chain uses TRBV5-1 and TRBJ2-2, with D perhaps matching TRBD2 (6 bases). The germline V and J ends were trimmed by 0 bases and 4 bases, with 10 bases remaining between them. Per the germline V gene, CDR1 is SGHRS and CDR2 is YFSETQ. The length of the CDR3 is 15 residues. This CDR3 is CASSLVRAGTGELFF. CDR3 in DNA: TGCGCCAGCAGCTTGGTGAGAGCGGGCACCGGGGAGCTGTTTTTT.

The V and J genes are TRBV28 and TRBJ2-3, with 8 nucleotides matching TRBD2. The length of the CDR3 is 16 residues. Per germline, CDR1 MDHEN and CDR2 SYDVKM. Unmatched junction bases numbered 9, after V lost 6 bases and J lost 1 base. In nucleotides, the CDR3 is TGTGCCAGCAGCCTGGCGGGAGCGGGGGGCACAGATACGCAGTATTTT. This encodes CASSLAGAGGTDTQYF.

The chain uses TRBV7-2 and TRBJ1-2; D is perhaps TRBD1 (5 bases). CDR3 length: 14 residues. V dropped 7 bases and J dropped 5 bases, with 17 bases sitting between them. Germline V gene data show CDR1 as SGHTA and CDR2 as FQGNSA. Here the CDR3 DNA reads TGTGCCAGCACCCGGGGGGGGAATACATATGGCTACACCTTC. It yields the protein CASTRGGNTYGYTF.